The 8 T cell receptor beta chains below all came from one sample that was sequenced in a study of blood T cells in healthy people across ages. With a J-beta primer mix and a sample-barcoded 5' primer, a second PCR ran about 6 to 11 cycles. Using its own MiXCR run on the 5' RACE reads, TCRdb lists one record per CDR3 protein. In the table there are 1.5 million or so distinct CDR3 sequences, 35% to 45% of which are singletons. What was sequenced was blood. These receptors were collected from a woman between 18 and 29 years old in good health.

This clonotype occurred a few times. This rearrangement joins TRBV12-3 or TRBV12-4 to TRBJ1-2; 9 bases agree with TRBD1. This CDR3 is 15 amino acids long. V shed 6 bases and J 2 bases; nucleotides not matched to a gene: 7. The CDR3 is CASSPGQGWNYGYTF. DNA for the CDR3: TGTGCCAGCAGCCCGGGACAGGGATGGAACTATGGCTACACCTTC.

This clonotype came up a few times. The chain carries TRBV12-3 or TRBV12-4 and TRBJ1-4; D remains ambiguous. Trimming stripped 5 bases from V and 3 bases from J, with 16 bases between. This CDR3 has 16 residues. The DNA of the CDR3 is TGTGCCAGCAGTCCAGACCTCAGTAAGGCTAATGAAAAACTGTTTTTT. Its translation is CASSPDLSKANEKLFF.

Comments on this clonotype: An end of the junction does not agree with germline; a read error may underlie this. The chain uses TRBV7-2 and TRBJ1-1; TRBD1 aligns across 8 bases. CDR3 size: 14 residues. Germline CDR1 SGHTA, CDR2 FQGNSA. Here the CDR3 DNA reads TGTGCCAGCAGCCTTCGGACAGGGATTACTGTAGCTTTCTTT. Translating it yields CASSLRTGITVAFF.

The V gene is TRBV27, the J gene TRBJ2-7; D remains unclear. This CDR3 region has 15 residues. V dropped 5 bases and J dropped 3 bases, with 17 bases sitting between them. Germline assignment: CDR1 MNHEY and CDR2 SMNVEV (reference sequence). This CDR3 reads CASSTLGSGYYEQYF. In DNA form, the CDR3 reads TGTGCCAGCAGTACCCTCGGGTCCGGCTACTACGAGCAGTACTTC.

This clonotype was found a few times. The gene calls are TRBV10-3 and TRBJ2-1; D is undetermined. The CDR3 totals 12 residues. Deletions cut 6 bases from V and 8 bases from J, with 11 bases between. Germline V gene data show CDR1 as ENHRY and CDR2 as SYGVKD. CDR3 sequence: CAISPSGDEQFF. The CDR3, as DNA: TGTGCCATCAGCCCTTCTGGCGATGAGCAGTTCTTC.

The chain uses TRBV27 and TRBJ2-1, with D possibly TRBD2 on 5 matching bases. Germline CDR1 is MNHEY and CDR2 is SMNVEV (reference sequence). The CDR3 runs 14 residues. V was clipped by 6 bases and J by 9 bases, with 18 bases between them. As DNA, the CDR3 is TGTGCCAGCAGGGCGCGTGTAGAGGGCAGTGAGCAGTTCTTC. Its protein is CASRARVEGSEQFF.

The chain joins TRBV24-1 to TRBJ2-7; TRBD2 might be the D (5 bases). CDR3 length: 14 residues. Trimming stripped 5 bases from V and 3 bases from J, with 13 bases between. Germline values: CDR1 KGHDR, CDR2 SFDVKD. In nucleotides, the CDR3 is TGTGCCACCAGTGGCCATAGCGACGGCTACGAGCAGTACTTC. It codes for CATSGHSDGYEQYF.

This chain joins TRBV15 and TRBJ1-5, with D uncertain. The germline CDR1 and CDR2 sequences are LNHNV and YYDKDF (reference sequence). CDR3 length equals 14 residues. Trimming shortened V by 3 bases and J by 7 bases, and 13 bases separated the two germline ends. The CDR3 loop is CATSSLRTRQPQHF. CDR3 coding DNA: TGTGCCACCAGCAGCCTACGCACTCGACAGCCCCAGCATTTT.